This T cell receptor beta chain was sequenced in a study of blood T cell repertoires in COVID-19. Study-level background: The cDNA or gDNA used as material had been derived from T cells, B-cell-depleted T cells, or PBMCs.

Those enrolled in Seattle joined during active infection and were followed longitudinally afterward. Here immunoSEQ multiplex PCR was the method, and the copy in TCRdb shows in-frame clones only, minus some. The sample has about 200,000 clones; around 80% are singletons. Germline V lookup: CDR1 SGHTA, CDR2 FQGNSA. The CDR3 is 15 residues long. J was trimmed by 9 bases and V by 5 bases; bases with no gene match: 9. Sequencing was performed on peripheral blood. V and J are TRBV7-2 and TRBJ2-1; 11 bases match TRBD2. This receptor was identified in a woman of 80 years or more with COVID-19, enrolled during active disease. As DNA, the CDR3 is TGTGCCAGCAGCCCTACTAGCGGGAGTAGTGGTGAGCAGTTCTTC. This translates into CASSPTSGSSGEQFF.